The rows below give T cell receptor beta chains drawn from one sample of a study of blood T cell repertoires in COVID-19. Method: immunoSEQ multiplex PCR; TCRdb's copy keeps in-frame clones and lacks some. The sample consists of roughly 69,000 clones, around 80% of them appearing once. Sequencing used peripheral blood. The source of these receptors is a man between 60 and 70 years old with COVID-19, enrolled during active disease. Both conserved end residues are part of each CDR3. D genes are given only for firm matches. Only some rows state a clone size, as once, few, many or a class for expanded clones.

V gene,J gene,clone size,D gene,CDR3 DNA,CDR3 protein
TRBV2,TRBJ2-7,-,TRBD2,TGTGCCAGCAGGGCCTCGGGACTAGCGGTTCCTAGGAGCTCCTACGAGCAGTACTTC,CASRASGLAVPRSSYEQYF
TRBV30,TRBJ2-2,-,TRBD2,TGTGCCTGGACTAGCGGTTACACCGGGGAGCTGTTTTTT,CAWTSGYTGELFF
TRBV29-1,TRBJ1-5,-,-,TGCAGCGGGGGGACAACACTTAGCAATCAGCCCCAGCATTTT,CSGGTTLSNQPQHF
TRBV18,TRBJ1-5,-,TRBD1,TGTGCCAGCTCATCGGACAGGGACAATCAGCCCCAGCATTTT,CASSSDRDNQPQHF
TRBV3-1/TRBV3-2,TRBJ2-7,-,TRBD2,TGTGCCAGCATCTCGCGGGAGGCCCCCTACGAGCAGTACTTC,CASISREAPYEQYF
TRBV5-6,TRBJ1-2,-,-,TGTGCCAGCAGCTTGAGATTGGCAGGGTATGGCTACACCTTC,CASSLRLAGYGYTF
TRBV6-1,TRBJ1-1,-,-,TGTGCCAGCAGTGAGCCCTGGGGACAGAACACTGAAGCTTTCTTT,CASSEPWGQNTEAFF
TRBV5-1,TRBJ1-1,-,-,TGCGCCAGCAGCTGGGTAGCGAACACTGAAGCTTTCTTT,CASSWVANTEAFF
TRBV30,TRBJ1-4,-,-,TGTGCCTGGAGTGCCCCTGGCGGCGAAAAACTGTTTTTT,CAWSAPGGEKLFF
TRBV4-2,TRBJ1-6,-,TRBD1,TGTGCCAGCAGCCAGGCGGGACAGGGGGATTCACCCCTCCACTTT,CASSQAGQGDSPLHF
TRBV5-1,TRBJ2-1,-,-,TGCGCCAGCACGGGGGAACTCTCCTACAATGAGCAGTTCTTC,CASTGELSYNEQFF
TRBV30,TRBJ1-6,-,TRBD1,TGTGCCTGGACGGGGGACAGGGTATATTCACCCCTCCACTTT,CAWTGDRVYSPLHF
TRBV19,TRBJ1-6,-,-,TGTGCCAGTAGTACAGGGGCGCACTCCTATAATTCACCCCTCCACTTT,CASSTGAHSYNSPLHF
TRBV6-5,TRBJ1-2,-,-,TGTGCCAGCAGTTACATAGGACACAAGGGCTACACCTTC,CASSYIGHKGYTF
TRBV5-1,TRBJ1-6,-,-,TGCGCCAGCAGCCTCGGGGGGTACTATAATTCACCCCTCCACTTT,CASSLGGYYNSPLHF
TRBV7-3,TRBJ2-5,many,TRBD1,TGTGCCAGCAGCTTAATGGGACAGGTTCAAGAGACCCAGTACTTC,CASSLMGQVQETQYF
TRBV2,TRBJ2-5,-,TRBD1,TGTGCCAGCAGCGACCAGGGGGCGCAGGGAGAGACCCAGTACTTC,CASSDQGAQGETQYF
TRBV5-5,TRBJ1-2,-,TRBD1,TGTGCCAGCAGCACCCAATCCAGGGGGGCAAACTATGGCTACACCTTC,CASSTQSRGANYGYTF
TRBV28,TRBJ2-7,once,-,TGTGCCAGCAGTTTTGAAGGTCGACTCACCTACGAGCAGTACTTC,CASSFEGRLTYEQYF
TRBV19,TRBJ1-6,-,-,TGTGCCAGTAGTAGAATCCAGGTTGAATCACCCCTCCACTTT,CASSRIQVESPLHF
TRBV2,TRBJ1-2,-,TRBD1,TGTGCCAGCAGTCTTCAGGGGGACTATGGCTACACCTTC,CASSLQGDYGYTF
TRBV19,TRBJ2-5,-,-,TGTGCCAGTACCGTGACGACAGGCCGGGGGACCCAGTACTTC,CASTVTTGRGTQYF
TRBV19,TRBJ1-2,once,TRBD1,TGTGCCAGTAGCCAGACAGGGTTCAGCGCCTTC,CASSQTGFSAF
TRBV24-1,TRBJ1-4,-,TRBD1,TGTGCCACCAGTGTACGGTCAGGGGGCGGTGAAAAACTGTTTTTT,CATSVRSGGGEKLFF
TRBV15,TRBJ1-2,-,-,TGTGCCACCAGCAGGGGGACTTGGGGCTACACCTTC,CATSRGTWGYTF
TRBV10-2,TRBJ2-5,-,TRBD2,TGCGCCGCAACGGGGGGGGCCAGTCCTGGTAAAGAGACCCAGTACTTC,CAATGGASPGKETQYF
TRBV19,TRBJ1-5,-,-,TGTGCCAGTAGTTTCGGGAGGGGCAATCAGCCCCAGCATTTT,CASSFGRGNQPQHF
TRBV15,TRBJ2-1,once,TRBD2,TGTGCCACCAGCAGGCCCACTAGCGGGGTTAACAATGAGCAGTTCTTC,CATSRPTSGVNNEQFF
TRBV12-3/TRBV12-4,TRBJ2-5,-,-,TGTGCCAGCAGTTTGGGGGGAGCAGAGACCCAGTACTTC,CASSLGGAETQYF
TRBV24-1,TRBJ2-3,-,-,TGTGCCACCAGTGGGAGGGGGGGGAGCACAGATACGCAGTATTTT,CATSGRGGSTDTQYF
TRBV21-1,TRBJ2-7,once,-,TGTGCCAGCAGCAACGGGGGGAGTACCTACGAGCAGTACTTC,CASSNGGSTYEQYF
TRBV5-1,TRBJ2-7,-,-,TGCGCCAGCAGCTTAAATACAGGCTACGAGCAGTACTTC,CASSLNTGYEQYF
TRBV6-6,TRBJ1-6,-,-,TGTGCCAGCAGTTACTCGGGGCGGGACGCAGGCTTTTTT,CASSYSGRDAGFF
TRBV7-6,TRBJ1-1,-,-,TGTGCCAGCAGCCGGGGGGGGAACACTGAAGCTTTCTTT,CASSRGGNTEAFF
TRBV28,TRBJ1-5,-,TRBD1,TGTGCCAGCAGTTTGGGACAGCTCAATCAGCCCCAGCATTTT,CASSLGQLNQPQHF
TRBV29-1,TRBJ2-2,-,-,TGCAGCGTTGAGGGTGGGGCGAGAACCGGGGAGCTGTTTTTT,CSVEGGARTGELFF
TRBV9,TRBJ1-1,few,-,TGTGCCAGCAGCGGACAGGCGCTAGGGGAAGCTTTCTTT,CASSGQALGEAFF
TRBV11-3,TRBJ2-1,-,-,TGTGCCAGCAGCACCTACGGTAGCTCCTACAATGAGCAGTTCTTC,CASSTYGSSYNEQFF
TRBV11-2,TRBJ1-5,-,-,TGTGCCAGCAGCTCACTACAGGGATTAGGCCAGCCCCAGCATTTT,CASSSLQGLGQPQHF
TRBV9,TRBJ1-2,-,-,TGTGCCAGCAGCGGGGGAGGAGACGTTGCGGGCTACACCTTC,CASSGGGDVAGYTF
TRBV29-1,TRBJ2-3,-,TRBD2,TGCAGCGTCGACCAATTAGCGGGACAAGATACGCAGTATTTT,CSVDQLAGQDTQYF
TRBV10-2,TRBJ2-5,-,TRBD1,TGCGCCAGCAGTGAGTTACGACAGGGGGCTCCAGAGACCCAGTACTTC,CASSELRQGAPETQYF
TRBV7-2,TRBJ2-1,-,TRBD2,TGTGCCAGCAGCCCCCTCGCGACTAGCGGGATCAATGAGCAGTTCTTC,CASSPLATSGINEQFF
TRBV28,TRBJ2-7,-,-,TGTGCCAGCGGTGCGCTTTCCTACGAGCAGTACTTC,CASGALSYEQYF
TRBV2,TRBJ1-1,-,-,TGTGCCAGCTGTCAGGACAAGAACACTGAAGCTTTCTTT,CASCQDKNTEAFF
TRBV7-9,TRBJ2-3,-,TRBD2,TGTGCCAGCAGCTTAACAAGGACTAGCGGGATCACAGATACGCAGTATTTT,CASSLTRTSGITDTQYF
TRBV9,TRBJ2-3,-,TRBD2,TGTGCCAGCAGCCCTCCTTCCGGGACTAGCGCTCGTTCGCAGTATTTT,CASSPPSGTSARSQYF
TRBV2,TRBJ1-3,-,-,TGTGCCAGCAGTCCTGACACGGGAAACACCATATATTTT,CASSPDTGNTIYF
TRBV30,TRBJ2-3,few,TRBD2,TGTGCCTGGAGCCCGGGACTAGCGGGGATGCAGTATTTT,CAWSPGLAGMQYF
TRBV29-1,TRBJ2-2,once,-,TGCAGCGTTGGAGGGGGAAACACCGGGGAGCTGTTTTTT,CSVGGGNTGELFF